Listed below are T cell receptor beta chains from one sample, sequenced in a study. TCRdb re-analysed the 5' RACE reads in MiXCR, keeping a single row per CDR3 protein. The sample carries over 45,000 distinct CDR3 sequences, less than 30% recorded once. Sequenced material: tumor-infiltrating Tregs sorted from the breast tumor. The receptors here all came from a female donor with breast cancer. CDR3s leave out the opening cysteine and the closing phenylalanine or tryptophan.

v_call cdr3_length cdr3_aa
TRBV20-1 13 SATLAGGRGDTQY
TRBV5-1 17 ASSLALLFRDRGGNEQF
TRBV7-8 18 ASSLRHYAGNSSGANVLT
TRBV7-2 16 ASSLALQGGSYNSPLH
TRBV5-1 11 ASSFLGQETQY
TRBV6-1 14 ASSTRLGGPYNEQF
TRBV12-3/TRBV12-4 10 ASSLALGPLH
TRBV15 13 ATQFAGTPYNEQF
TRBV20-1 9 SASAGETQY
TRBV4-3 12 ASSPSRLGETQY
TRBV3-1 18 ASSQDSTTGGFGDTGELF
TRBV7-2 10 ASSLRLDEQY
TRBV4-1 12 TSSQDGLWETQY
TRBV20-1 16 SARSGEAGTGLRVEQY
TRBV15 14 ATSRVQRDRGQGYT
TRBV5-1 12 ASSSAPGNYGYT
TRBV20-1 13 SARVTGDPAYEQY
TRBV6-6 13 ASSSSGGGHNEQF
TRBV30 11 AWSVSFRETQY
TRBV27 11 ASSRTTAYEQY
TRBV27 15 ASSLSPLSGRGETQY
TRBV4-1 14 ASSHNTGPSGNTIY
TRBV11-2 13 ASRGGGSGSNEQF
TRBV5-1 12 ASSAALDYNEQF
TRBV20-1 10 SAIDSMNEQF
TRBV6-5 10 ASKLGASGYT
TRBV9 14 ASSVSGDTHGQPQH
TRBV7-2 11 ASSQVGMQTQY
TRBV5-4 13 ASSPGTGGDETQY
TRBV29-1 13 SVLNTGGGTDTQY
TRBV25-1 15 ASSELYLAAHNEKLF
TRBV10-3 12 AITRQGDRGGYT
TRBV5-4 12 ASSFDKSGNTIY
TRBV4-3 14 ASSRAPGQGAETQY
TRBV20-1 12 SASERAGANVLT
TRBV7-2 10 ASSGRSDTQY
TRBV12-3/TRBV12-4 9 ASSYLNEQF
TRBV28 12 ASSLGAQNTEAL
TRBV6-6 17 ASSYSLPYRDRLYQPQH
TRBV5-1 13 ASSLASTGGEKLF
TRBV5-1 12 ASNRDRLGNEQF
TRBV7-2 12 ASSLGSGNPEQY
TRBV3-1 9 ASSHDSVAF
TRBV6-1 12 ASSVLGPYNEQF
TRBV9 15 ASSEGPLGTASEKLF
TRBV4-1 12 ASSHPGVITEAF
TRBV20-1 13 SARDPSGFSYEQY
TRBV5-1 12 ASSADSLSYEQY
TRBV4-2 14 ASSQDEQGAGGELF
TRBV7-2 12 ASSEGQGLDAQY
TRBV6-1 13 ASRDLFRLNTEAF
TRBV29-1 12 SVGGDREKNIQY
TRBV12-3/TRBV12-4 12 ASSLAEGTGELF
TRBV7-3 16 ASSLGDRFLSGANVLT
TRBV6-5 13 ASSPSFSGANVLT
TRBV6-2/TRBV6-3 12 ASNRQGSTDTQY
TRBV3-1 14 ASSQGIGGRAMVQF